This TCR beta chain was recovered during a study of blood T cell repertoires in COVID-19. Study information: Samples representing acute and convalescent COVID-19 were sourced from the United States, Italy and Spain.

The authors' processing: Amplification with reference gene primers provided the estimates of nucleated cell counts. Sequenced by immunoSEQ multiplex PCR; TCRdb stores in-frame clones only, minus some. Clonal size and the V and J genes are those of that table, whereas D and trimming came from the DNA. Among a few hundred thousand clones listed, 70% to 90% were seen once. Germline CDR1 reads MNHEY; CDR2 reads SVGEGT. Trimming shortened V by 2 bases and J by 3 bases, and 8 bases separated the two germline ends. The CDR3 loop spans 14 amino acids. The sequenced material came from peripheral blood. The receptor was derived from a human donor with COVID-19, enrolled during active disease. The donor label of this sample is uncertain. The chain couples TRBV6-2 or TRBV6-3 to TRBJ1-3; D might be TRBD1 (6 bases). In nucleotides, the CDR3 is TGTGCCAGCAGTTACACAGGGATTGGAAACACCATATATTTT. It translates to CASSYTGIGNTIYF.